The 26 T cell receptor beta chains below all came from one sample that was sequenced in a study of cytomegalovirus exposure and HLA in healthy donors. This PCR relied on a set of 60 Vbeta primers and 13 Jbeta primers. Using immunoSEQ multiplex PCR, the repertoire was profiled, and TCRdb retains in-frame clones only, with some absent. The data hold 100,000 to 130,000 clones, with roughly 72% observed a single time. The sequencing sample was made of PBMCs. The receptors were sampled from a young man in good health and CMV-seronegative.

The rearrangement links TRBV5-1 to TRBJ1-4; 7 positions agree with TRBD1. V dropped 4 bases and J dropped 5; count of bases not matched to a gene: 5. Germline CDR1 and CDR2: SGHRS and YFSETQ. The CDR3 has 14 residues. The CDR3 sequence: CASSLMTGNEKLFF. CDR3 sequence (DNA): TGCGCCAGCAGCCTTATGACAGGGAATGAAAAACTGTTTTTT.

The chain employs TRBV18 and TRBJ1-1; 8 positions agree with TRBD1. Germline-derived CDR1 and CDR2 are KGHSH and LQKENI. The CDR3 extends over 14 amino acids. V shed 8 bases, J shed 5 bases, and the junction held 10 bases outside the gene matches. This chain's CDR3 is CASTLDRGETEAFF. The CDR3 region has the DNA TGTGCCAGCACCCTCGACAGGGGCGAAACTGAAGCTTTCTTT.

This clone was counted a few times. This sequence joins TRBV19 and TRBJ2-1; the D gene is possibly TRBD2 (5 bases). V was clipped by 6 bases and J by 10 bases, with 16 bases between them. The CDR3 sequence is 13 residues long. Germline V gives CDR1 LNHDA, CDR2 SQIVND (reference sequence). CDR3 nucleotide sequence: TGTGCCAGTAGCCAGCGGTCGGCATGGGAGCAGTTCTTC. This encodes CASSQRSAWEQFF.

Here the CDR3 DNA reads TGCGCCAGCAGCTTGGCCCTGGACAGGGGAGATACGCAGTATTTT. As protein: CASSLALDRGDTQYF. The chain combines TRBV5-1 with TRBJ2-3, with TRBD1 identical over 9 bases. V lost 0 bases and J lost 5; bases outside the gene matches: 4. The CDR3 length is 15 residues. Germline-derived CDR1 and CDR2 are SGHRS and YFSETQ.

Here the CDR3 reads CASSSRRNTEAFF. The CDR3 DNA reads TGTGCCAGCAGCTCAAGGAGGAACACTGAAGCTTTCTTT. The V and J genes are TRBV11-2 and TRBJ1-1; D call uncertain. The CDR3 is made up of 13 amino acids. CDR1 and CDR2 (germline): SGHAT, FQNNGV. The V end was cut by 4 bases, the J end by 1 base, with 7 bases between. The variable domain in full, with the rest retrieved from reference TRBV11-2 and TRBJ1-1, is EAGVAQSPRYKIIEKRQSVAFWCNPISGHATLYWYQQILGQGPKLLIQFQNNGVVDDSQLPKDRFSAERLKGVDSTLKIQPAKLEDSAVYLCASSSRRNTEAFFGQGTRLTVV.

This clone was seen a few times. The rearrangement joins TRBV12-5 to TRBJ2-7; 8 bases map to TRBD2. This CDR3 spans 13 amino acids. J was trimmed by 7 bases and V by 6 bases; bases with no gene match: 8. Germline lookup yields CDR1 LGHNT and CDR2 FRNRAP. The CDR3 DNA sequence: TGTGCTAGTGGCCCCGGACTAGCCGAGGAGCAGTACTTC. Encoded protein: CASGPGLAEEQYF.

The chain uses TRBV5-1 and TRBJ1-5; 10 bases align to TRBD1. Germline V lookup: CDR1 SGHRS, CDR2 YFSETQ. CDR3 size: 15 residues. V lost 4 bases and J lost 2; bases outside the gene matches: 3. CDR3 loop: CASSPGTGGNQPQHF. DNA of the CDR3: TGCGCCAGCAGCCCCGGGACAGGGGGCAATCAGCCCCAGCATTTT. Full variable domain (remainder filled in from reference TRBV5-1 and TRBJ1-5): KAGVTQTPRYLIKTRGQQVTLSCSPISGHRSVSWYQQTPGQGLQFLFEYFSETQRNKGNFPGRFSGRQFSNSRSEMNVSTLELGDSALYLCASSPGTGGNQPQHFGDGTRLSIL.

DNA for the CDR3: TGTGCCAGCAGTCAAGACAGGGGTGGCTACACCTTC. This sequence encodes CASSQDRGGYTF. The chain combines TRBV2 with TRBJ1-2; 8 bases fit TRBD1. Germline CDR1 is SNHLY and CDR2 is FYNNEI. V shed 5 bases and J 7 bases; nucleotides not matched to a gene: 3. This CDR3 is built from 12 residues.

V and J are TRBV2 and TRBJ2-7; 11 bases align to TRBD2. CDR1 is SNHLY, CDR2 FYNNEI, per germline. V dropped 2 bases and J dropped 9; count of bases not matched to a gene: 6. The CDR3 runs 14 residues. This CDR3 reads CASSETRLAGGQYF. The CDR3 coding sequence is TGTGCCAGCAGTGAAACAAGGCTAGCGGGAGGGCAGTACTTC.

The chain combines TRBV30 with TRBJ2-6; D not certain. Looked up from germline, CDR1 is GTSNPN and CDR2 is SVGIG (reference sequence). The V end lost 2 bases, the J end lost 0 bases, and 5 bases lay between the germline ends. This CDR3 is 14 amino acids long. As DNA, the CDR3 is TGTGCCTGGAGTCCCCACTCTGGGGCCAACGTCCTGACTTTC. Protein product: CAWSPHSGANVLTF.

This chain links TRBV9 with TRBJ2-1, with TRBD2 identical over 8 bases. The CDR3 spans 16 residues. Germline CDR1 SGDLS, CDR2 YYNGEE. Unmatched junction bases numbered 11, after V lost 0 bases and J lost 9 bases. The CDR3 DNA reads TGTGCCAGCAGCGTAGGAGGAGGCGGGAGGATGAGTGAGCAGTTCTTC. Its translation is CASSVGGGGRMSEQFF.

The chain carries TRBV19 and TRBJ2-7; possible D gene TRBD2, 5 bases. The CDR3 is 12 residues long. CDR1 is LNHDA and CDR2 is SQIVND in the germline V gene (reference sequence). V gave up 6 bases and J gave up 5 bases, with 11 bases separating them. As DNA, the CDR3 is TGTGCCAGTAGGGGAGAGCAGGACGAGCAGTACTTC. Translation: CASRGEQDEQYF.

The rearrangement links TRBV2 to TRBJ2-2; D might be TRBD1 (6 bases). The germline V and J ends were trimmed by 3 bases and 6 bases, with 14 bases remaining between them. CDR3 length: 15 residues. Germline lookup yields CDR1 SNHLY and CDR2 FYNNEI. The CDR3 loop reads CASSEFARGAGELFF. For the CDR3, the DNA is TGTGCCAGCAGTGAGTTCGCCAGGGGTGCCGGGGAGCTGTTTTTT.

The chain employs TRBV5-1 and TRBJ2-7; D not resolved. The CDR3 extends over 12 amino acids. Between the trimmed V and J ends, which lost 0 bases and 5 bases, there was a span of 6 bases. Germline V gives CDR1 SGHRS, CDR2 YFSETQ. CDR3 residues: CASSLVGHEQYF. The CDR3, as DNA: TGCGCCAGCAGCTTGGTTGGCCACGAGCAGTACTTC.

The chain is built from TRBV19 and TRBJ1-1; D is possibly TRBD1 (5 bases). Germline V gives CDR1 LNHDA, CDR2 SQIVND (reference sequence). There are 16 residues in the CDR3. V lost 9 bases and J 0 bases, leaving 20 bases between the germline ends. CDR3 region: CASNSADSRMNTEAFF. Written as DNA, the CDR3 is TGTGCCAGCAATTCGGCTGACAGTAGAATGAACACTGAAGCTTTCTTT.

This clone was recorded only once. The chain uses TRBV28 and TRBJ2-5; 10 positions agree with TRBD1. The CDR3 length is 16 residues. CDR1 and CDR2 (germline): MDHEN, SYDVKM. The V segment lost 6 bases and the J segment 4 bases; nucleotides outside the gene matches: 11. The CDR3 loop reads CASRRSRTGGRETQYF. CDR3 DNA: TGTGCCAGCAGGCGGTCTCGGACAGGGGGGAGAGAGACCCAGTACTTC.

This clone was picked up a small number of times. The chain couples TRBV29-1 to TRBJ2-1, with 9 bases aligning to TRBD1. The germline CDR1 and CDR2 sequences are SQVTM and ANQGSEA. CDR3 length equals 19 residues. V shed 4 bases and J 4 bases; nucleotides not matched to a gene: 20. Here the CDR3 reads CSVVLRDRVLKREYNEQFF. CDR3 sequence (DNA): TGCAGCGTTGTTCTCCGGGACAGGGTTTTGAAGCGGGAATACAATGAGCAGTTCTTC.

J is TRBJ2-2 and V is TRBV7-3; no reliable D call. This CDR3 has 16 amino acids. V lost 2 bases and J 4 bases, leaving 14 bases between the germline ends. Germline loops: CDR1 SGHTA, CDR2 FQGTGA. The CDR3 sequence: CASSLFSSPGTGELFF. Written as DNA, the CDR3 is TGTGCCAGCAGCTTATTCTCCTCACCGGGCACCGGGGAGCTGTTTTTT.

V usage is TRBV6-1 and J usage is TRBJ1-3; 7 nucleotides align to TRBD1. Trimming cost V 6 bases and J 4 bases; bases outside gene matches: 6. CDR3 length: 14 residues. Germline loops: CDR1 MNHNS, CDR2 SASEGT. The DNA of the CDR3 is TGTGCCAGCAGACGACAGGGAGGCGGAAACACCATATATTTT. Its translation is CASRRQGGGNTIYF.

V gene TRBV18 combines with J gene TRBJ2-1; 8 bases match TRBD2. This CDR3 is 14 amino acids long. The V and J ends lost 2 bases and 6 bases, in that order; junction bases with no gene match: 3. Germline CDR1 reads KGHSH; CDR2 reads LQKENI. The CDR3 region has the DNA TGTGCCAGCTCACCAGGGGGACTAGGCAATGAGCAGTTCTTC. It encodes CASSPGGLGNEQFF.

V gene TRBV19 combines with J gene TRBJ2-1, with D perhaps TRBD1 (5 bases). With 5 bases removed from V and 4 bases from J, the gap between germline ends came to 9 bases. The CDR3 length is 13 residues. Germline assignment: CDR1 LNHDA and CDR2 SQIVND (reference sequence). The CDR3 loop is CASSVDKYNEQFF. The CDR3, as DNA: TGTGCCAGTAGTGTGGACAAGTACAATGAGCAGTTCTTC.

The chain combines TRBV30 with TRBJ1-6; D remains ambiguous. Trimming took off 2 bases at V and 4 bases at J, with 15 bases between the two ends. The germline gives CDR1 GTSNPN, CDR2 SVGIG (reference sequence). This CDR3 is 16 amino acids long. The chain's CDR3 is CAWSLAEKVYNSPLHF. The CDR3 DNA follows: TGTGCCTGGAGTTTGGCAGAAAAAGTTTATAATTCACCCCTCCACTTT. Together with reference TRBV30 and TRBJ1-6, the CDR3 gives the full variable domain: SQTIHQWPATLVQPVGSPLSLECTVEGTSNPNLYWYRQAAGRGLQLLFYSVGIGQISSEVPQNLSASRPQDRQFILSSKKLLLSDSGFYLCAWSLAEKVYNSPLHFGNGTRLTVT.

This chain joins TRBV29-1 and TRBJ1-4; D unclear. Trimming removed 4 bases at V and 8 bases at J, with 8 bases between. Germline loops: CDR1 SQVTM, CDR2 ANQGSEA. This CDR3 is built from 11 residues. CDR3 amino acids: CSVGGREKLFF. CDR3 in DNA: TGCAGCGTTGGTGGTCGGGAAAAACTGTTTTTT.

The V call is TRBV10-3, the J call TRBJ1-5; possible D gene TRBD1, 6 bases. The CDR3 spans 17 residues. V lost 6 bases and J lost 11, with 29 bases in between. CDR1 is ENHRY, CDR2 SYGVKD, per germline. The CDR3: CAISAGASAGETIAQHF. The CDR3 nucleotides read TGTGCCATCAGCGCCGGGGCCTCGGCAGGGGAAACAATAGCCCAGCATTTT.

The gene calls are TRBV15 and TRBJ1-3; tentatively, D is TRBD1 (5 bases). With 3 bases removed from V and 1 base from J, the gap between germline ends came to 10 bases. The germline V gene has CDR1 LNHNV and CDR2 YYDKDF (reference sequence). CDR3 length: 15 amino acids. The CDR3 DNA reads TGTGCCACCAGCAGGAGAAGGGGATCTGGAAACACCATATATTTT. Amino acids: CATSRRRGSGNTIYF. The full variable domain, rest sourced from reference TRBV15 and TRBJ1-3, is DAMVIQNPRYQVTQFGKPVTLSCSQTLNHNVMYWYQQKSSQAPKLLFHYYDKDFNNEADTPDNFQSRRPNTSFCFLDIRSPGLGDTAMYLCATSRRRGSGNTIYFGEGSWLTVV.

The chain links TRBV28 to TRBJ2-1; D gene ambiguous. Trimming took off 6 bases at V and 2 bases at J, with 5 bases between the two ends. Germline V gives CDR1 MDHEN, CDR2 SYDVKM. The CDR3 loop spans 12 amino acids. The CDR3 DNA reads TGTGCCAGCAGCCTTGCCTACAATGAGCAGTTCTTC. This gives the protein CASSLAYNEQFF. The full variable domain, in which reference TRBV28 and TRBJ2-1 provide the parts outside the CDR3, is DVKVTQSSRYLVKRTGEKVFLECVQDMDHENMFWYRQDPGLGLRLIYFSYDVKMKEKGDIPEGYSVSREKKERFSLILESASTNQTSMYLCASSLAYNEQFFGPGTRLTVL.